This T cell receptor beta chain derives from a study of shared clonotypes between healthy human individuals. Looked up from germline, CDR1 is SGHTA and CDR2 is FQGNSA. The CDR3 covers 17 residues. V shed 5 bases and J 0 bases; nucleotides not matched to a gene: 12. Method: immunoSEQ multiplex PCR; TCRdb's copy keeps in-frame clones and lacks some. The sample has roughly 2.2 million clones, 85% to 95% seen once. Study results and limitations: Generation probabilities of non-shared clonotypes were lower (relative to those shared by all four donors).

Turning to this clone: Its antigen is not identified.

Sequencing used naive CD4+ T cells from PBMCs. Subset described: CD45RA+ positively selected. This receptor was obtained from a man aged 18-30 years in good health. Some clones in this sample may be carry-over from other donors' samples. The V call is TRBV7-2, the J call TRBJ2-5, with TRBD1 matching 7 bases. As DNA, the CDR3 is TGTGCCAGCAGCCCTCTCCGGGACAGCAAGTACCAAGAGACCCAGTACTTC. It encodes CASSPLRDSKYQETQYF.